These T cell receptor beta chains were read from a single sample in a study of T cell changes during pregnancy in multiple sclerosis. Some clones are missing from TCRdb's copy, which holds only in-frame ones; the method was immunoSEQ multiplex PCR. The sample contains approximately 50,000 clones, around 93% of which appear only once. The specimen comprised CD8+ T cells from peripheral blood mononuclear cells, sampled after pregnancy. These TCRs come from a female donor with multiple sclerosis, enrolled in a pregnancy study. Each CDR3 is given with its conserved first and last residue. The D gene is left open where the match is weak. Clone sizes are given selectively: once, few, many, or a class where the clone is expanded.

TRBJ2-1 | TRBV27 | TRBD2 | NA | TGTGCCAGCAGTTTAGGACTAGGCGGCTACAATGAGCAGTTCTTC | CASSLGLGGYNEQFF
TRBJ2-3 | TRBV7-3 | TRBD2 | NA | TGTGCCAGCAGTTCAACTACTAGCGGGGGAGATACGCAGTATTTT | CASSSTTSGGDTQYF
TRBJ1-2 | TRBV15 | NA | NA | TGTGCCACCAGCAGAGACGGCGGGAACTATGGCTACACCTTC | CATSRDGGNYGYTF
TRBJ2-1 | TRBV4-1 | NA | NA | TGCGCCAGCAGCCAGGTGGCCAACAATGAGCAGTTCTTC | CASSQVANNEQFF
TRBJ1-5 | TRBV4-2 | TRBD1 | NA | TGTGCCAGCAGCCAAGATACTATGGGACAGGGTCAGCCCCAGCATTTT | CASSQDTMGQGQPQHF
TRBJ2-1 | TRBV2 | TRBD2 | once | TGTGCCAAGCTAGCGGGCAATGAGCAGTTCTTC | CAKLAGNEQFF
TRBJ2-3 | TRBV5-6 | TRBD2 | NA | TGTGCCAGCAGCTCCGCTCTAGCGGGGGGCTCAGATACGCAGTATTTT | CASSSALAGGSDTQYF
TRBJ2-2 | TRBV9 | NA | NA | TGTGCCAGCAGCGTAGTGCAGGGGGGTAACACCGGGGAGCTGTTTTTT | CASSVVQGGNTGELFF
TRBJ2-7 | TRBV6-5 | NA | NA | TGTGCCAGCAGTTCCGGGGCCGGGAGCTCCTACGAGCAGTACTTC | CASSSGAGSSYEQYF
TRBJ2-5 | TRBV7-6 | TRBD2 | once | TGTGCCAGCAGCCGGACTAGCGGGGGAGATGATCTCACAGAGACCCAGTACTTC | CASSRTSGGDDLTETQYF
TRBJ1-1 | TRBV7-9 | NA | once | TGTGCCAGCAGCTTGCCGGGGGGGGCCACTGAAGCTTTCTTT | CASSLPGGATEAFF
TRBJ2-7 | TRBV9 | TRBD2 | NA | TGTGCCAGCAGCGTCTGGACTAGCGGGGGCGAGCAGTACTTC | CASSVWTSGGEQYF
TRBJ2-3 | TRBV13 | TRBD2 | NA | TGTGCCAGCGTAGCGGGGGGGGGCACAGATACGCAGTATTTT | CASVAGGGTDTQYF
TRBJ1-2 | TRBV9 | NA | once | TGTGCCAGCAGCGAAAACTCACCAACCTCTGAGCATGGCTACACCTTC | CASSENSPTSEHGYTF
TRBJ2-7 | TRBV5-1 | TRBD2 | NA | TGCGCCAGCAGCTTGGAGGTTAGCGGGGCCAGCTACGAGCAGTACTTC | CASSLEVSGASYEQYF
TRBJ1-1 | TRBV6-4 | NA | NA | TGTGCCAGCAGTGATCGGGGGAACACTGAAGCTTTCTTT | CASSDRGNTEAFF
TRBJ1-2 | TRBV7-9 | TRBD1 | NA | TGTGCCAGCAGGGCCGGGACAGGGATCGATGGCTACACCTTC | CASRAGTGIDGYTF
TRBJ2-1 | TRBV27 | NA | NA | TGTGCCAGCAGTATGGTTGGCGGATACAATGAGCAGTTCTTC | CASSMVGGYNEQFF
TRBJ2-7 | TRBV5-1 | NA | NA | TGCGCCAGCAGCTTGGTAGAGGCAGTACCCCCCTACGAGCAGTACTTC | CASSLVEAVPPYEQYF
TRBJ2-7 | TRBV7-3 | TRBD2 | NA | TGTGCCAGCAGAGATCTAGCGGGGAGCAACGAGCAGTACTTC | CASRDLAGSNEQYF
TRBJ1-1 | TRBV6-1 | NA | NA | TGTGCCAGCGAAAGGGGGAACACTGAAGCTTTCTTT | CASERGNTEAFF
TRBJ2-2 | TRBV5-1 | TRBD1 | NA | TGCGCCAGCAGCTGGAGCCGGGACAGGACCTTCGCGAACACCGGGGAGCTGTTTTTT | CASSWSRDRTFANTGELFF
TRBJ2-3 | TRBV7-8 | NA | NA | TGTGCCAGCAGCCGCGAGTGGGGCGGCCCTGTTTCACGCACAGATACGCAGTATTTT | CASSREWGGPVSRTDTQYF
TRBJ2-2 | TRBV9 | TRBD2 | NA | TGTGCCAGCAGCGCCAGCGGGGCGAACACCGGGGAGCTGTTTTTT | CASSASGANTGELFF
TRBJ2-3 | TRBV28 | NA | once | TGTGCCAGCAGTTTATCCAGCGGCACAGATACGCAGTATTTT | CASSLSSGTDTQYF
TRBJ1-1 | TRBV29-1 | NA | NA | TGCAGCGTGAGGGCGGTTGAAGCTTTCTTT | CSVRAVEAFF
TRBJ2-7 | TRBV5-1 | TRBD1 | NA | TGCGCCAGCAGCCTCGGACAGGGGGCGCCTGACGACGAGCAGTACTTC | CASSLGQGAPDDEQYF
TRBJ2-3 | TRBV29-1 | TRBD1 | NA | TGCAGCGCGCCGGGACAGGGGGTTACAGATACGCAGTATTTT | CSAPGQGVTDTQYF
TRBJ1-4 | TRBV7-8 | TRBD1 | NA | TGTGCCAGCAGCTTCAACAGGGGAGGCACTAATGAAAAACTGTTTTTT | CASSFNRGGTNEKLFF
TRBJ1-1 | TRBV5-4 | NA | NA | TGTGCCAGCAGCTTGGAGGGGGGGCTGGGTACTGAAGCTTTCTTT | CASSLEGGLGTEAFF
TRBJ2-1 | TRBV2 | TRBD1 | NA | TGTGCCAGCAGTGCCGGGACAGGGAACAATGAGCAGTTCTTC | CASSAGTGNNEQFF
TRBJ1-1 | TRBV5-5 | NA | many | TGTGCCAGCAGCTTTCTGGACTGGAACACTGAAGCTTTCTTT | CASSFLDWNTEAFF
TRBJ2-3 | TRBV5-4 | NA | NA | TGTGCCAGCAGCTGGGCTAGCACAGATACGCAGTATTTT | CASSWASTDTQYF
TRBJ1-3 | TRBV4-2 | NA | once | TGTGCCAGCAGCCAAGTTATGGGAAACACCATATATTTT | CASSQVMGNTIYF
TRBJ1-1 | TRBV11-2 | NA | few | TGTGCCAGCAGCTTAAACAGGGCTGAAGCTTTCTTT | CASSLNRAEAFF
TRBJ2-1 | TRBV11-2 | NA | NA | TGTGCCAGCAGCGGAGAAAGCAGCCCCCACAATGAGCAGTTCTTC | CASSGESSPHNEQFF
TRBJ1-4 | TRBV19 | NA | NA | TGTGCCAGTAGTGCGTACAGGGCTTATAATGAAAAACTGTTTTTT | CASSAYRAYNEKLFF
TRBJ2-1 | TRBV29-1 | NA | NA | TGCAGCGTTGAGGAGGGTGAGCAGTTCTTC | CSVEEGEQFF
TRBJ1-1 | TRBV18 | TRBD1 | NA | TGTGCCAGTCGCCAGGGGGACGATAGGAACACTGAAGCTTTCTTT | CASRQGDDRNTEAFF
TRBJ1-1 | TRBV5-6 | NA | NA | TGTGCCAGCAGCTTGGGGGCGAACACTGAAGCTTTCTTT | CASSLGANTEAFF
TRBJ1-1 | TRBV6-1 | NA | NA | TGTGCCAGCAGTGGGACAGCGAACACTGAAGCTTTCTTT | CASSGTANTEAFF
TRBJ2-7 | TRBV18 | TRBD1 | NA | TGTGCCAGCTCACCTCCCCGGGACAGCTTATACGAGCAGTACTTC | CASSPPRDSLYEQYF